Shown below are 16 T cell receptor beta chains from a single sample sequenced in a study of T cell repertoires in cytomegalovirus infection. TCRdb ran MiXCR on the reads and lists one entry per CDR3 protein. Here the sample spans 230,000 or so distinct CDR3 sequences, approximately 15% being singletons. Input material: CD8+ T cells from PBMCs. These receptors were collected from a human donor in good health (CMV status not recorded). Some clones in this sample may be carry-over from other donors' samples.

This clonotype was counted ten times or more. The DNA for the CDR3 is TGTGCCAGCAGTTACCTACCGGCTATGAACACTGAAGCTTTCTTT. Translation gives CASSYLPAMNTEAFF. This chain links TRBV6-2 or TRBV6-3 with TRBJ1-1, with D unclear. The CDR3 covers 15 residues. Germline V gene lookup returns CDR1 MNHEY and CDR2 SVGEGT. V was shortened by 2 bases and J by 0 bases, with 10 bases between the two germline ends.

This clonotype was counted at least ten times. J is TRBJ1-1 and V is TRBV6-2 or TRBV6-3; 7 bases fit TRBD1. Germline trimming cut 6 bases from V and 6 bases from J; bases unmatched to any gene: 16. Germline V gene lookup returns CDR1 MNHEY and CDR2 SVGEGT. This CDR3 has 16 residues. CDR3 protein: CASSLPVGTDFAEAFF. CDR3 coding DNA: TGTGCCAGCAGCCTACCCGTCGGGACAGATTTTGCTGAAGCTTTCTTT.

This clonotype was counted a few times. The rearrangement links TRBV19 to TRBJ1-2; D not certain. The CDR3 runs to 19 residues. Germline V gives CDR1 LNHDA, CDR2 SQIVND (reference sequence). Trimming removed 0 bases from V and 8 bases from J, with 28 bases in between. The CDR3 DNA is TGTGCCAGTAGTATAGATCCGTTCTTCGATCCAGAAAACCTGTGGGGCTACACCTTC. It specifies CASSIDPFFDPENLWGYTF.

The table lists this clonotype with many counts. The J gene is TRBJ1-2, the V gene TRBV7-8, with D perhaps TRBD1 (5 bases). V gave up 5 bases and J gave up 4 bases, with 32 bases separating them. CDR3 size: 20 residues. Germline V lookup: CDR1 SGHVS, CDR2 FQNEAQ. CDR3 DNA sequence: TGTGCCAGCAGCCCGGGACCATTGCAGGGCGGGTATCGGGTGGGCTATGGCTACACCTTC. It is translated as CASSPGPLQGGYRVGYGYTF.

This clonotype came up a few times. This sequence joins TRBV12-3 or TRBV12-4 and TRBJ2-7; D gene unclear. Trimming stripped 3 bases from V and 6 bases from J, with 12 bases between. This CDR3 is built from 13 residues. CDR3 loop: CASSFSSFGEQYF. The CDR3 bases are TGTGCCAGCAGTTTCAGCTCTTTCGGCGAGCAGTACTTC.

This clonotype was detected ten times or more. The chain combines TRBV11-1 with TRBJ1-1, with unresolved D. This CDR3 has 16 residues. Trimming pared 1 base from V and 0 bases from J, leaving 12 bases between. Germline CDR1 and CDR2: SGHAT and FQDESV (reference sequence). The CDR3 DNA is TGTGCCAGCAGCTTAGTACAGATCAGCATGAACACTGAAGCTTTCTTT. This sequence encodes CASSLVQISMNTEAFF.

This clonotype came up many times. The chain is built from TRBV2 and TRBJ2-4; TRBD1 agrees at 8 bases. Trimming took 3 bases from V and 6 from J; bases not matched to a gene: 7. The germline V gene encodes CDR1 SNHLY and CDR2 FYNNEI. The CDR3 is 15 amino acids. CDR3: CASSDWDRLRNIQYF. The CDR3 DNA sequence: TGTGCCAGCAGTGACTGGGACAGGTTGAGAAACATTCAGTACTTC. The full variable domain, with the rest looked up from reference TRBV2 and TRBJ2-4, is EPEVTQTPSHQVTQMGQEVILRCVPISNHLYFYWYRQILGQKVEFLVSFYNNEISEKSEIFDDQFSVERPDGSNFTLKIRSTKLEDSAMYFCASSDWDRLRNIQYFGAGTRLSVL.

This sequence joins TRBV6-5 and TRBJ2-7; D is undetermined. V shed 2 bases and J shed 6 bases, with 8 bases lying between them. This CDR3 comprises 12 residues. The germline V gene encodes CDR1 MNHEY and CDR2 SVGAGI. CDR3 in amino acids: CASSYDGSEQYF. CDR3 DNA: TGTGCCAGCAGTTACGATGGGTCCGAGCAGTACTTC.

This clonotype was counted ten times or more. This chain links TRBV28 with TRBJ2-5; TRBD1 matches 7 bases. The germline CDR1 and CDR2 sequences are MDHEN and SYDVKM. With 3 bases clipped from V and 0 bases from J, the junction kept 16 bases outside the gene matches. This CDR3 comprises 19 residues. The CDR3 protein is CASSFGRGFGSVYQETQYF. CDR3 DNA sequence: TGTGCCAGCAGTTTCGGCAGGGGGTTCGGTTCAGTTTACCAAGAGACCCAGTACTTC.

This clonotype was seen ten or more times. The chain uses TRBV7-2 and TRBJ2-7; TRBD1 is a possible D gene (6 bases). The CDR3 is 13 residues long. Germline V lookup: CDR1 SGHTA, CDR2 FQGNSA. Trimming left V 8 bases short and J 4 bases short, with 15 bases between. CDR3 DNA sequence: TGTGCCAGCTCTATTTTTACAGGGTACGAGCAGTACTTC. Translating gives CASSIFTGYEQYF.

This clonotype appeared many times. In DNA form, the CDR3 reads TGCGCCAGCAGCCAAGCTGAACAGGGTACCTACGAGCAGTACTTC. Translation gives CASSQAEQGTYEQYF. The chain is built from TRBV4-1 and TRBJ2-7, with a possible D match to TRBD1 (6 bases). The CDR3 runs to 15 residues. The germline V and J ends were trimmed by 1 base and 2 bases, with 12 bases remaining between them. The germline gives CDR1 MGHRA, CDR2 YSYEKL.

This clonotype appeared many times. The chain recombines TRBV4-3 with TRBJ2-5; TRBD2 might be the D (6 bases). The CDR3 runs 16 residues. The germline V and J ends were trimmed by 1 base and 5 bases, with 17 bases remaining between them. Germline CDR1 and CDR2: LGHNA and YSLEER. CDR3 nucleotides: TGCGCCAGCAGCCAAGGAATAGGACGGGGGATGGAGACCCAGTACTTC. The encoded protein is CASSQGIGRGMETQYF.

At least ten counts were recorded for this clonotype. The chain couples TRBV28 to TRBJ2-3, with D unresolved. This CDR3 is built from 12 residues. Trimming took 5 bases from V and 6 from J, leaving 9 bases between them. Germline loops: CDR1 MDHEN, CDR2 SYDVKM. The CDR3 here is CASSPDRDTQYF. CDR3 DNA: TGTGCCAGCAGTCCAGATCGCGATACGCAGTATTTT.

CDR3 sequence reads: CASLERAGANVLTF. The CDR3 nucleotides read TGTGCCAGCCTTGAACGGGCTGGGGCCAACGTCCTGACTTTC. This rearrangement joins TRBV2 to TRBJ2-6, with no clear D. The germline gives CDR1 SNHLY, CDR2 FYNNEI. The CDR3 is made up of 14 amino acids. Trimming took off 8 bases at V and 2 bases at J, with 10 bases between the two ends. Complete variable domain (other parts from reference TRBV2 and TRBJ2-6): EPEVTQTPSHQVTQMGQEVILRCVPISNHLYFYWYRQILGQKVEFLVSFYNNEISEKSEIFDDQFSVERPDGSNFTLKIRSTKLEDSAMYFCASLERAGANVLTFGAGSRLTVL.

In this sample, this clonotype turned up many times. The V gene is TRBV7-2, the J gene TRBJ2-3; 9 positions agree with TRBD2. V gave up 3 bases and J gave up 2 bases; unmatched junction bases: 6. The CDR3 length is 16 residues. Germline V gene data show CDR1 as SGHTA and CDR2 as FQGNSA. The chain's CDR3 is CASSLRLAVNTDTQYF. CDR3 bases: TGTGCCAGCAGCTTGAGACTAGCGGTGAACACAGATACGCAGTATTTT.

The rearrangement links TRBV5-5 to TRBJ2-6; 8 bases are shared with TRBD1. In germline, CDR1 is SGHKS, CDR2 YYEKEE (reference sequence). V trimming: 4 bases; J trimming: 1 base; junction bases outside the gene matches: 7. The CDR3 is made up of 17 amino acids. The CDR3 sequence: CASSPTGGTSGANVLTF. Here the CDR3 DNA reads TGTGCCAGCAGCCCTACAGGGGGGACATCTGGGGCCAACGTCCTGACTTTC.